This TCR beta chain originates from a study of T cells in Graves' hyperthyroidism and ophthalmopathy. Study outcomes and limitations: A median about 7 months before onset, the model predicted ophthalmopathy.

In making diagnoses, clinical symptoms, serum thyroxine and TRAb, thyroid ultrasound and orbital computed tomography were all used. Turning to this clonotype: Its specificity is unknown. This could be a read error, since a much larger clone is one nucleotide away.

RNA transcripts gave rise to amplified TCR beta CDR3 regions. First-round RT-PCR of the TCR CDR3 relied on the HTBI primer set. TCRdb itself ran the multiplex PCR reads through MiXCR, one entry per CDR3 protein. The sample carries about 640,000 distinct CDR3 sequences, approximately 42% recorded once. The sequencing input was peripheral blood or thyroid tissue (not recorded which). The receptor was isolated from an adult man with Graves' disease, either hyperthyroidism or ophthalmopathy (not recorded which).

The CDR3 region is CATAQGTEAFF. In DNA form, the CDR3 reads TGTGCCACCGCCCAGGGCACTGAAGCTTTCTTT. This chain connects TRBV10-3 to TRBJ1-1; a possible D gene is TRBD1 (5 bases). The germline V gene encodes CDR1 ENHRY and CDR2 SYGVKD. V lost 10 bases and J 4 bases, leaving 10 bases between the germline ends. The length of the CDR3 is 11 residues.